The 2 T cell receptor beta chains below were found in one sample sequenced in a study of cytomegalovirus exposure and HLA in healthy donors. Use of 60 Vbeta and 13 Jbeta primers characterized the PCR. Assay used: immunoSEQ multiplex PCR; TCRdb lists only in-frame clones, some missing. This table has about 260,000 clones, 80% to 90% appearing once. The sample comprised PBMCs. These receptors came from a woman aged 40 to 50 in good health and CMV-seropositive.

To note about this clone: Other DNA sequences in the sample encode the same CDR3. The genes are TRBV6-6 and TRBJ1-1; 9 bases agree with TRBD1. The CDR3 length is 15 residues. Trimming removed 0 bases from V and 3 bases from J; junction bases left unmatched: 2. The germline CDR1 and CDR2 sequences are MNHNY and SVGAGI (reference sequence). The CDR3 region is CASSYSRDRDTEAFF. DNA for the CDR3: TGTGCCAGCAGTTACTCCCGGGACAGGGACACTGAAGCTTTCTTT.

This chain links TRBV5-6 with TRBJ1-1; no reliable D call. The CDR3 covers 14 residues. Per germline, CDR1 SGHDT and CDR2 YYEEEE. V lost 5 bases and J lost 1, with 12 bases in between. DNA for the CDR3: TGTGCCAGCAGTCCCCCCTACCCGAACACTGAAGCTTTCTTT. Translating gives CASSPPYPNTEAFF.